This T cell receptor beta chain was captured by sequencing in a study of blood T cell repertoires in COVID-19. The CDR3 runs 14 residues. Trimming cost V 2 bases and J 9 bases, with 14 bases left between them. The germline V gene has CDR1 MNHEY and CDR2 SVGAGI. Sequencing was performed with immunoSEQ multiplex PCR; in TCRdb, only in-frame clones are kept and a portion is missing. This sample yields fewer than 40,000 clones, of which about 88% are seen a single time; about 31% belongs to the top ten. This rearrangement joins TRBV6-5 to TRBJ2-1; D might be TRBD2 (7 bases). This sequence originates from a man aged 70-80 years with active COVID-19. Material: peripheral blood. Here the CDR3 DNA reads TGTGCCAGCAGTTACGACGGGGGGCGCATTGAGCAGTTCTTC. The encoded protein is CASSYDGGRIEQFF.